The clone carrying this T cell receptor (beta chain) was counted between two and nine times. Its matching antigen is unknown. The data stem from a study of cytomegalovirus exposure and HLA in healthy donors. About the research overall: An earlier analysis identified 120 million or so unique TCR beta sequences in some 180 million T cells. Of more than 350 genotyped donors, approximately 80% clustered with self-reported Caucasian donors. Study results and caveats: As a later analysis showed, a missense DCLRE1C variant was linked to trimming of TCR beta V- and J-genes.

The PCR employed 60 Vbeta primers together with 13 Jbeta primers. The protocol was immunoSEQ multiplex PCR, while the TCRdb copy is restricted to in-frame clones and leaves out a portion. Altogether 63,000 or so clones are present, roughly four fifths being singletons, with the ten largest covering around 7%. What was sequenced was PBMCs. This sequence originates from a woman in her twenties or thirties in good health and CMV-seropositive.

CDR3 nucleotides: TGTGCCAGCAGCCGAACAGGGGGCCGTGGCTACACCTTC. Amino acid sequence: CASSRTGGRGYTF. The V call is TRBV6-5, the J call TRBJ1-2; 9 bases agree with TRBD1. The germline V gene encodes CDR1 MNHEY and CDR2 SVGAGI. CDR3 size: 13 residues. The ends lost 6 bases at V and 7 bases at J; junction bases unmatched: 6.